This T cell receptor (beta chain) was retrieved from a study of cytomegalovirus exposure and HLA in healthy donors (dated by TCRdb to about 2017). For the wider study: An earlier analysis of roughly 630 of the donors reported about 290 Gb of sequence data and some 120 million unique TCR beta sequences from about 180 million T cells. An early release covering over 500 HLA-typed donors comprised roughly 300 gigabases of sequencing data and 65 million to 100 million unique TCR sequences. Of the roughly 400 genotyped donors, around 81% fell in the genetic ancestry cluster associated with self-reported Caucasian donors. The aim of the study was to test whether cataloging public T cell receptors could identify signatures of past pathogen exposure. The study profiled the T cell repertoires of fewer than 850 subjects by immunosequencing and related them to cytomegalovirus serostatus. Besides the first cohort of more than 650 subjects, a separate validation cohort made up of over 95 different subjects was used. The study combined high-throughput TCR immunosequencing, statistical association of individual TCRs with disease status, and machine learning to predict cytomegalovirus infection status. A later analysis re-analyzed previously published TCR beta repertoires from 650 to 800 donors and added high-resolution HLA genotyping to study TCR occurrence patterns. Rather than using new phenotypic data, the later analysis identified candidate immune exposures from TCR beta sequences and from how often those sequences occurred across donors. An earlier analysis of approximately 630 of the donors applied high-throughput TCR beta sequencing to assess whether each TCR beta V gene segment acted as functional or pseudogenic. Donor age, sex, ethnicity and CMV serostatus were collected together with the repertoire data. Genome-wide SNP genotypes for about 65% of the 666 donors were used in a later genetic analysis, which treated that subset as a discovery cohort. All discovery cohort repertoires had been generated on a single sequencing platform. HLA typing covered class I and class II loci at four-digit resolution. The number of typed donors differed by locus: about 620-630 for A, B, C, DRB1 and DQB1; roughly 510 for DQA1; around 610 for DPA1; and roughly 490 for DPB1. Because of strong linkage in the cohort, five DR-DQ haplotypes were treated as single units for association and clustering. Among 300 to 500 genotyped donors of the cohort, an average of about 220,000 unique TCR beta nucleotide sequences was sequenced per donor, of which about 18% were non-productive.

The cohort was made up of about 670 healthy bone marrow donors. At the time of sampling, all cohort members were nominally healthy, though unrecorded immune exposures were likely present. The donor tested CMV seronegative and was one of the 352 seronegative cohort members. A peripheral blood sample was provided by each donor, and peripheral blood mononuclear cells were used for TCR beta sequencing. Genomic DNA was extracted from the blood cell samples with the Qiagen DNeasy Blood Extraction Kit. Library creation used the immunoSEQ multiplex PCR assay. A mixture of 60 forward primers for TCR Vbeta segments and 13 reverse primers for TCR Jbeta segments was used in the multiplex PCR. The CDR3 region of rearranged TCR beta genes was amplified from genomic DNA by a multiplex PCR assay. The Illumina HiSeq System was used to sequence the amplified TCR beta libraries as 87-base-pair reads. Under the source paper's analysis protocol: A later analysis tallied 75 million to 95 million unique TCR beta chains across the 700 or so repertoires, and about 12 million of those chains were shared by two or more donors. Raw reads were error-corrected and collapsed into unique sequences by a nearest-neighbor algorithm in which closely related sequences were merged to remove PCR and sequencing errors. CDR3 sequences were aligned to IMGT reference sequences to assign V, D and J gene segments. For a sequence to be retained, at least a six-nucleotide match to both a V gene segment and a J gene segment was required. Rearrangements were classified as productive when the CDR3 lacked stop codons and remained in frame with V and J, and all other rearrangements were classified as non-productive. Following IMGT convention, CDR3 was defined as the stretch from the second conserved V-encoded cysteine to the conserved J-encoded phenylalanine. The earlier analysis of 500 to 750 of the donors excluded any sequence lacking an unambiguous match to a single V gene segment. In an earlier analysis of 450 to 700 of the donors, V segments were called functional above 56.7% productive rearrangements and were called segregating when the between-donor standard deviation exceeded 5%. A statistical classification framework was built to diagnose cytomegalovirus status from the catalog of TCR beta chain sequences. V and J gene assignment, in a later analysis, came from comparing TCR nucleotide sequences with IMGT/GENE-DB human TR gene sequences. A later analysis assigned CDR3 sequences and most-parsimonious VDJ recombination scenarios with the TCRdist pipeline. In a later analysis, every TCR beta chain was defined by the combination of its CDR3 amino acid sequence and its V-gene family, and reads without a unique V-gene family were dropped. In a later analysis, fewer than 600 highly shared, low-generation-probability nucleotide sequences were removed to address suspected cross-contamination and a sequencing artifact. In a later analysis, a clonal expansion index was calculated for each public chain from normalized within-repertoire ranks of inferred template counts. A later analysis computed generation probabilities with a VDJ recombination model fitted to out-of-frame rearrangements, and checked the results against IGoR. In a later analysis, TCR-TCR, TCR-HLA and TCR-CMV co-occurrence was scored with hypergeometric tests, and a repertoire-size bias correction was applied to TCR pairs. In a later analysis, false discovery rates were estimated by permuting HLA or CMV assignments 20 times. In a later analysis, co-occurring TCRs were grouped using DBSCAN, with TCRdist sequence similarity added in when clustering inside HLA-allele-positive subsets. Repertoires with fewer than 30,000 or more than 120,000 public chains were left out of co-occurrence clustering, as were a few repertoires with anomalous nucleotide sharing. TCRdb mirrors the immuneACCESS table, restricted to in-frame sequences. Some clones are absent from its copies; in checked studies, under half trace to an unresolved V gene, and the reason for the others is unknown. V and J calls and clone size are copied from that table; D and trimming were computed from the DNA. This sample holds about 120,000 clones; approximately 77% were observed only once. The ten most abundant clones make up 1.8% of the sample.

The CDR3 goes from the cysteine to the phenylalanine over 14 residues. Of the read, only the CDR3 DNA is kept; its 42 bases are in frame from base 1. Reading the germline V gene (reference sequence) gives CDR1 MNHEY and CDR2 SMNVEV. V is reduced by 3 bases and J by 8 bases, leaving a spacing of 14 bases between them. Broad study findings and their caveats: A later analysis found that TCR association rates varied across HLA loci, with DRB1 alleles showing the most associated TCRs and HLA-C alleles the fewest. In vitro tests confirmed that a few of the cytomegalovirus-associated TCR beta chains recognize cytomegalovirus antigens. Correlated functional status among segregating V segments might be attributable to linkage disequilibrium, but an unknown experimental factor could not be ruled out. CMV serostatus was the only immune exposure information available for the cohort. In both the original and validation cohorts, the classifier was reported to diagnose cytomegalovirus status with high specificity and sensitivity. The earlier analysis of about 600 of the donors excluded over 15 rarely observed V segments, including chromosome 9 orphons, because counts were too low. Across donors, most TCR sequences were observed very rarely, whereas some public TCRs were present in many individuals. According to the authors, the approach could potentially be generalized to other disease states and immunological phenotypes. Sequencing depth was assumed to be roughly uniform across donors in the presence/absence analyses, though that assumption may not hold. Most CMV-associated TCR beta chains appeared to be HLA-restricted in a later analysis, and the HLA associations seemed to be driven largely by CMV exposure. Some IMGT-functional V segments, including TRBV6-2 and TRBV6-3, could not be told apart with the 87-base-pair reads, so those segments were excluded. Compared with the roughly 710-donor mean, donors in an Asian-associated ancestry cluster had fewer N-insertions in productive TCRs, according to a later genetic analysis. When HLA alleles, especially DR and DQ, strongly co-occurred, TCR associations were difficult to assign to individual alleles. Compared with equally common non-associated chains, HLA-associated TCR beta chains in a later analysis were more clonally expanded and had lower generation probabilities. In a later genetic analysis, a missense DCLRE1C variant was associated with V-gene and J-gene trimming of TCR beta chains, and the association was replicated in an independent cohort. Broadly in line with IMGT annotations, most TCR beta V segments showed up in productive rearrangements about 90% or about 30% of the time in an earlier analysis of 450 to 600 of the donors. Because HLA typing was unavailable for some donors at each locus, only the typed subset was used in association tests. A further reported finding was that TCR beta sequences accurately predicted the HLA-A and HLA-B alleles for most subjects in the first cohort. At a false discovery rate of 0.05, a later analysis linked some 18,000 TCR beta sequences to specific HLA alleles. The study gave a list of 150 to 200 TCR beta chains associated with cytomegalovirus. According to a later analysis, parvovirus B19, influenza, CMV and Epstein-Barr virus appeared linked to several top co-occurrence clusters. This cohort had only TCR beta chains sequenced, and the lack of alpha or paired-chain data limited which features could be detected. A cluster of highly shared sequence variants was judged likely to be a technical artifact of the sequencing pipeline.

As regards this clone: The clone's antigen remains unknown. No qualities accompany the bases; no much larger clone lies one base away.

The chain is assembled from TRBV27 and TRBJ1-3; TRBD1 is possibly the D segment (6 matching bases). Input material: PBMCs. This TCR derives from a man aged 18 to 30 in good health and CMV-seronegative. The CDR3 region reads CASSLAARGYTIYF. The DNA is TGTGCCAGCAGTTTGGCGGCAAGGGGGTACACCATATATTTT.